Listed here are 13 T cell receptor beta chains from one sample, sequenced in a study of shared clonotypes between healthy human individuals. TCRdb's table, derived via immunoSEQ multiplex PCR, lists solely in-frame clones and lacks some. The profile shows 950,000 to 1,100,000 clones, about 75% of them singletons. The specimen was memory CD4+ T cells sorted from blood. Subset described: CD45RA-negative fraction. All receptors derive from a man aged 18 to 29 in good health.

The chain has TRBV5-1 and TRBJ1-1; D uncertain. CDR1 and CDR2 (germline): SGHRS, YFSETQ. Trimming pared 0 bases from V and 7 bases from J, leaving 16 bases between. The CDR3 length is 15 residues. In DNA, the CDR3 is TGCGCCAGCAGCTTGGGCACCGGTAGTAAAGATGAAGCTTTCTTT. It specifies CASSLGTGSKDEAFF. Full variable domain (remainder filled in from reference TRBV5-1 and TRBJ1-1): KAGVTQTPRYLIKTRGQQVTLSCSPISGHRSVSWYQQTPGQGLQFLFEYFSETQRNKGNFPGRFSGRQFSNSRSEMNVSTLELGDSALYLCASSLGTGSKDEAFFGQGTRLTVV.

V is TRBV5-1 and J is TRBJ2-3, with 8 bases lining up with TRBD2. CDR1 is SGHRS, CDR2 YFSETQ, per germline. The CDR3 covers 15 residues. Trimming removed 1 base from V and 4 bases from J; junction bases left unmatched: 5. The CDR3: CASSLTGGNSDTQYF. The CDR3, as DNA: TGCGCCAGCAGCTTGACGGGGGGGAACTCAGATACGCAGTATTTT.

The chain recombines TRBV19 with TRBJ1-3; D remains unclear. In germline, CDR1 is LNHDA, CDR2 SQIVND (reference sequence). Trimming took 8 bases from V and 0 from J, leaving 17 bases between them. CDR3 length equals 16 residues. CDR3 bases: TGTGCCAGTTCCCTCCCAAATCCTGACTCTGGAAACACCATATATTTT. This encodes CASSLPNPDSGNTIYF.

This clone has a single count. The V gene is TRBV7-9, the J gene TRBJ1-1, with a tentative D call TRBD1 (6 bases). Per the germline V gene, CDR1 is SEHNR and CDR2 is FQNEAQ (reference sequence). The CDR3 totals 14 residues. With 4 bases removed from V and 3 bases from J, the gap between germline ends came to 12 bases. CDR3 coding DNA: TGTGCCAGCAGCTCCGGGACAACCGACACTGAAGCTTTCTTT. Translating gives CASSSGTTDTEAFF.

This chain uses TRBV29-1 with TRBJ2-5; TRBD2 is a possible D gene (6 bases). Gene TRBJ2-7 matches the end of the DNA better, so the J call may be wrong. The CDR3 contains 13 residues. Germline-derived CDR1 and CDR2 are SQVTM and ANQGSEA. CDR3 DNA sequence: TGCAGCGTTGAGGGAGGAGATAGGCTCGAGCAGTACTTC. Encoded protein: CSVEGGDRLEQYF.

Only a few counts were recorded for this clone. This chain joins TRBV6-1 and TRBJ1-2, with D perhaps TRBD1 (6 bases). The CDR3 totals 13 residues. Trimming took off 5 bases at V and 8 bases at J, with 15 bases between the two ends. The germline V gene encodes CDR1 MNHNS and CDR2 SASEGT. The CDR3 protein is CASSPGQWRGYTF. DNA for the CDR3: TGTGCCAGCAGTCCGGGACAATGGAGAGGCTACACCTTC.

This clone was seen a few times. The rearrangement uses TRBV7-2 and TRBJ2-7; 7 nucleotides line up with TRBD1. The CDR3 has 15 amino acids. The junction had 3 bases not matched to a gene; V was cut back by 1 base and J by 0 bases. Germline CDR1 reads SGHTA; CDR2 reads FQGNSA. The CDR3: CASSLGGQASYEQYF. The CDR3 DNA follows: TGTGCCAGCAGCTTAGGCGGACAGGCCTCCTACGAGCAGTACTTC.

The chain carries TRBV10-3 and TRBJ2-5; D tentatively reads TRBD1 or TRBD2 (5 bases each). Between the trimmed V and J ends, which lost 6 bases and 3 bases, there was a span of 14 bases. Per the germline V gene, CDR1 is ENHRY and CDR2 is SYGVKD. This CDR3 region has 14 residues. Here the CDR3 reads CAISGTPAKETQYF. The CDR3 DNA reads as TGTGCCATCAGCGGGACCCCAGCTAAAGAGACCCAGTACTTC.

The chain combines TRBV6-4 with TRBJ2-5; possibly TRBD1 for D (5 bases). The CDR3 length is 13 residues. Germline V gene lookup returns CDR1 MRHNA and CDR2 SNTAGT. V gave up 3 bases and J gave up 6 bases, with 11 bases separating them. CDR3 protein: CASSERGAKTQYF. In DNA, the CDR3 is TGTGCCAGCAGTGAAAGGGGCGCGAAGACCCAGTACTTC.

The rearrangement links TRBV27 to TRBJ2-3, with TRBD2 matching over 12 bases. This CDR3 has 17 residues. Germline CDR1 is MNHEY and CDR2 is SMNVEV (reference sequence). With V trimmed by 3 bases and J by 3 bases, 7 bases remained unmatched. CDR3 in amino acids: CASSFGLAGYRTDTQYF. In nucleotides, the CDR3 is TGTGCCAGCAGTTTTGGACTAGCGGGATATCGGACAGATACGCAGTATTTT.

CDR3 in amino acids: CASSPGRGDTGELFF. The CDR3, as DNA: TGTGCCAGCAGCCCTGGCAGGGGCGACACCGGGGAGCTGTTTTTT. The chain carries TRBV7-8 and TRBJ2-2; D perhaps matches TRBD1 (6 bases). V gave up 5 bases and J gave up 3 bases, with 13 bases separating them. CDR1 SGHVS and CDR2 FQNEAQ come from the germline V gene. This CDR3 comprises 15 residues.

The J gene is TRBJ1-4, the V gene TRBV5-4; 9 bases line up with TRBD1. The CDR3 spans 16 residues. J gave up 7 bases and V 4 bases, and 11 bases lay outside the gene matches. Germline values: CDR1 SGHNT, CDR2 YYREEE (reference sequence). CDR3 sequence: CASSHKGQGTAEKLFF. In DNA form, the CDR3 reads TGTGCCAGCAGCCACAAAGGACAGGGGACGGCTGAAAAACTGTTTTTT.

This chain uses TRBV9 with TRBJ2-7; D may match TRBD1 or TRBD2 (6 bases each). From germline, CDR1 is SGDLS and CDR2 YYNGEE. V lost 3 bases to trimming and J lost 2 bases, with 12 bases between them. This CDR3 has 14 amino acids. The CDR3 reads CASSAARGPYEQYF. The CDR3 coding sequence is TGTGCCAGCAGCGCGGCCCGGGGGCCCTACGAGCAGTACTTC.